Listed below are T cell receptor beta chains from one sample, sequenced in a study of T cell responses to AZD1222 COVID-19 vaccine. Data came from immunoSEQ multiplex PCR; TCRdb stores just in-frame clones and leaves some out. This table holds about 150,000 clones, roughly nine tenths found once. Here the sequenced sample was peripheral blood, taken on day 0 of AZD1222 vaccination. These receptors originate from an adult in good health. CDR3s include the opening cysteine and the closing phenylalanine or tryptophan. Fields, in order: clone size, J gene, V gene, D gene, CDR3 protein, CDR3 DNA. A D gene is named only where the DNA matches it firmly. Some rows mark clone size as missing; the rest say once, few, many or name a class of expanded clone.

abundance: once; j_gene: TRBJ1-1; v_gene: TRBV15; d_gene: .; CDR3aa: CATTTRQTTEAFF; CDR3nt: TGTGCCACGACAACCCGACAGACCACTGAAGCTTTCTTT
abundance: .; j_gene: TRBJ1-1; v_gene: TRBV23-1; d_gene: .; CDR3aa: CASSQSKAFF; CDR3nt: TGCGCCAGCAGTCAATCCAAGGCTTTCTTT
abundance: .; j_gene: TRBJ2-7; v_gene: TRBV9; d_gene: .; CDR3aa: CASSFFRDATYEQYF; CDR3nt: TGTGCCAGCAGCTTTTTCCGGGACGCTACCTACGAGCAGTACTTC
abundance: .; j_gene: TRBJ1-5; v_gene: TRBV6-2/TRBV6-3; d_gene: .; CDR3aa: CASSYGEYSNQPQHF; CDR3nt: TGTGCCAGCAGTTACGGAGAGTATAGCAATCAGCCCCAGCATTTT
abundance: .; j_gene: TRBJ2-2; v_gene: TRBV18; d_gene: TRBD1; CDR3aa: CASSPPGQRSTGELFF; CDR3nt: TGTGCCAGCTCACCCCCGGGACAGAGATCGACCGGGGAGCTGTTTTTT
abundance: .; j_gene: TRBJ2-3; v_gene: TRBV30; d_gene: .; CDR3aa: CAWSKRRGDTQYF; CDR3nt: TGTGCCTGGAGTAAGCGGCGGGGAGATACGCAGTATTTT
abundance: .; j_gene: TRBJ2-7; v_gene: TRBV27; d_gene: TRBD2; CDR3aa: CASSLERGSSYEQYF; CDR3nt: TGTGCCAGCAGTTTAGAGCGGGGGTCCTCCTACGAGCAGTACTTC
abundance: .; j_gene: TRBJ2-3; v_gene: TRBV24-1; d_gene: .; CDR3aa: CATSDSGQWDTQYF; CDR3nt: TGTGCCACCAGTGATTCTGGACAGTGGGATACGCAGTATTTT
abundance: .; j_gene: TRBJ1-4; v_gene: TRBV9; d_gene: .; CDR3aa: CASSYGRGTTNEKLFF; CDR3nt: TGTGCCAGCAGCTATGGACGGGGAACAACTAATGAAAAACTGTTTTTT
abundance: .; j_gene: TRBJ2-7; v_gene: TRBV3-1/TRBV3-2; d_gene: TRBD1; CDR3aa: CASSQDPAGGYEQYF; CDR3nt: TGTGCCAGCAGCCAAGATCCGGCAGGGGGCTACGAGCAGTACTTC
abundance: .; j_gene: TRBJ1-6; v_gene: TRBV7-8; d_gene: TRBD1; CDR3aa: CASSPGGRVGSYNSPLHF; CDR3nt: TGTGCCAGCAGCCCAGGGGGTAGGGTTGGCTCCTATAATTCACCCCTCCACTTT
abundance: once; j_gene: TRBJ1-2; v_gene: TRBV5-1; d_gene: .; CDR3aa: CASSFAGDYGYTF; CDR3nt: TGCGCCAGCAGCTTTGCTGGCGACTATGGCTACACCTTC
abundance: .; j_gene: TRBJ2-5; v_gene: TRBV5-1; d_gene: .; CDR3aa: CASSLANSGGAETQYF; CDR3nt: TGCGCCAGCAGCTTGGCCAATAGTGGCGGGGCGGAGACCCAGTACTTC
abundance: .; j_gene: TRBJ2-5; v_gene: TRBV3-1/TRBV3-2; d_gene: TRBD2; CDR3aa: CASSRGLAAQETQYF; CDR3nt: TGTGCCAGCAGCCGAGGACTAGCGGCTCAAGAGACCCAGTACTTC
abundance: .; j_gene: TRBJ1-5; v_gene: TRBV2; d_gene: .; CDR3aa: CASKVPGSNFNQPQHF; CDR3nt: TGTGCCAGTAAAGTCCCAGGGTCCAACTTTAATCAGCCCCAGCATTTT
abundance: once; j_gene: TRBJ2-5; v_gene: TRBV18; d_gene: TRBD2; CDR3aa: CASSITSGGTQETQYF; CDR3nt: TGTGCCAGCTCCATTACTAGCGGGGGCACCCAAGAGACCCAGTACTTC
abundance: .; j_gene: TRBJ1-5; v_gene: TRBV30; d_gene: .; CDR3aa: CAWRLPGSNQPQHF; CDR3nt: TGTGCCTGGAGACTGCCAGGGAGCAATCAGCCCCAGCATTTT
abundance: .; j_gene: TRBJ1-2; v_gene: TRBV3-1/TRBV3-2; d_gene: TRBD1; CDR3aa: CASSQAATQGYTF; CDR3nt: TGTGCCAGCAGCCAAGCGGCCACACAGGGGTACACCTTC
abundance: .; j_gene: TRBJ1-3; v_gene: TRBV9; d_gene: .; CDR3aa: CASSLDTGPGNTIYF; CDR3nt: TGTGCCAGCAGCCTTGACACAGGCCCCGGAAACACCATATATTTT
abundance: .; j_gene: TRBJ1-5; v_gene: TRBV28; d_gene: .; CDR3aa: CASSDSGVQPQHF; CDR3nt: TGTGCCAGCAGCGACTCCGGAGTACAGCCCCAGCATTTT
abundance: .; j_gene: TRBJ1-5; v_gene: TRBV3-1/TRBV3-2; d_gene: .; CDR3aa: CASSSGTANQPQHF; CDR3nt: TGTGCCAGCAGCAGCGGGACGGCGAATCAGCCCCAGCATTTT
abundance: .; j_gene: TRBJ2-7; v_gene: TRBV5-1; d_gene: .; CDR3aa: CASTPLGHSYEQYF; CDR3nt: TGCGCCAGCACCCCCCTCGGACACTCCTACGAGCAGTACTTC
abundance: .; j_gene: TRBJ1-2; v_gene: TRBV28; d_gene: .; CDR3aa: CASSLPGGTYGYTF; CDR3nt: TGTGCCAGCAGTTTACCGGGGGGGACCTATGGCTACACCTTC
abundance: .; j_gene: TRBJ1-1; v_gene: TRBV11-2; d_gene: TRBD1; CDR3aa: CASSLGDRGAFF; CDR3nt: TGTGCCAGCAGCTTAGGAGACAGGGGAGCTTTCTTT
abundance: .; j_gene: TRBJ2-3; v_gene: TRBV5-1; d_gene: .; CDR3aa: CASSWGASTDTQYF; CDR3nt: TGCGCCAGCAGTTGGGGAGCTAGCACAGATACGCAGTATTTT
abundance: .; j_gene: TRBJ2-1; v_gene: TRBV7-2; d_gene: TRBD2; CDR3aa: CASSPEGTSGIKNEQFF; CDR3nt: TGTGCCAGCAGCCCAGAGGGGACTAGCGGGATAAAGAATGAGCAGTTCTTC
abundance: .; j_gene: TRBJ2-1; v_gene: TRBV7-2; d_gene: .; CDR3aa: CASSLGEWTEQFF; CDR3nt: TGTGCCAGCAGCTTAGGGGAATGGACTGAGCAGTTCTTC
abundance: .; j_gene: TRBJ2-2; v_gene: TRBV7-9; d_gene: .; CDR3aa: CASSPATNTGELFF; CDR3nt: TGTGCCAGCAGCCCAGCCACGAACACCGGGGAGCTGTTTTTT
abundance: .; j_gene: TRBJ1-6; v_gene: TRBV27; d_gene: TRBD1; CDR3aa: CASSWPGGSPLHF; CDR3nt: TGTGCCAGCAGTTGGCCAGGGGGATCACCCCTCCACTTT
abundance: .; j_gene: TRBJ1-1; v_gene: TRBV7-9; d_gene: .; CDR3aa: CASSLGNGGAGAFF; CDR3nt: TGTGCCAGCAGCTTAGGAAACGGGGGCGCGGGGGCTTTCTTT
abundance: .; j_gene: TRBJ1-1; v_gene: TRBV7-3; d_gene: .; CDR3aa: CASSTTGNTEAFF; CDR3nt: TGTGCCAGCAGCACCACAGGGAACACTGAAGCTTTCTTT
abundance: .; j_gene: TRBJ2-5; v_gene: TRBV10-3; d_gene: .; CDR3aa: CAISEQETQYF; CDR3nt: TGTGCCATCAGTGAGCAAGAGACCCAGTACTTC
abundance: .; j_gene: TRBJ2-1; v_gene: TRBV4-1; d_gene: TRBD2; CDR3aa: CASSLLGQTSGEYNEQFF; CDR3nt: TGCGCCAGCAGCCTACTGGGCCAAACTAGCGGGGAGTACAATGAGCAGTTCTTC
abundance: .; j_gene: TRBJ2-1; v_gene: TRBV3-1/TRBV3-2; d_gene: .; CDR3aa: CASSQDRGSTYNEQFF; CDR3nt: TGTGCCAGCAGCCAAGATCGAGGCAGTACCTACAATGAGCAGTTCTTC
abundance: .; j_gene: TRBJ2-1; v_gene: TRBV6-4; d_gene: TRBD2; CDR3aa: CASSDGTSGGREQFF; CDR3nt: TGTGCCAGCAGTGACGGGACTAGCGGGGGCCGCGAGCAGTTCTTC
abundance: .; j_gene: TRBJ2-5; v_gene: TRBV4-3; d_gene: TRBD2; CDR3aa: CASSQDRGVETQYF; CDR3nt: TGCGCCAGCAGCCAAGATCGGGGGGTGGAGACCCAGTACTTC
abundance: .; j_gene: TRBJ2-3; v_gene: TRBV5-1; d_gene: .; CDR3aa: CASSLGGLVADTQYF; CDR3nt: TGCGCCAGCAGCTTGGGGGGTTTGGTGGCAGATACGCAGTATTTT
abundance: .; j_gene: TRBJ2-7; v_gene: TRBV19; d_gene: .; CDR3aa: CASSIDPGQPYEQYF; CDR3nt: TGTGCCAGTAGTATAGATCCCGGACAGCCCTACGAGCAGTACTTC
abundance: .; j_gene: TRBJ1-5; v_gene: TRBV5-1; d_gene: .; CDR3aa: CASSLGQRNSNQPQHF; CDR3nt: TGCGCCAGCAGCTTAGGGCAGCGGAATAGCAATCAGCCCCAGCATTTT
abundance: .; j_gene: TRBJ2-3; v_gene: TRBV7-3; d_gene: .; CDR3aa: CASSLWGAEDTQYF; CDR3nt: TGTGCCAGCAGCTTGTGGGGGGCTGAAGATACGCAGTATTTT
abundance: .; j_gene: TRBJ2-1; v_gene: TRBV3-1/TRBV3-2; d_gene: .; CDR3aa: CASSQGGPVSNEQFF; CDR3nt: TGTGCCAGCAGCCAAGGCGGCCCGGTGAGCAATGAGCAGTTCTTC
abundance: .; j_gene: TRBJ2-3; v_gene: TRBV5-1; d_gene: TRBD1; CDR3aa: CASSSFPGQGATDTQYF; CDR3nt: TGCGCCAGCAGCAGCTTTCCGGGACAGGGGGCAACAGATACGCAGTATTTT
abundance: .; j_gene: TRBJ2-2; v_gene: TRBV10-1; d_gene: .; CDR3aa: CASSESRPGRTGELFF; CDR3nt: TGCGCCAGCAGTGAGTCGAGGCCAGGGCGCACCGGGGAGCTGTTTTTT
abundance: .; j_gene: TRBJ1-5; v_gene: TRBV4-1; d_gene: .; CDR3aa: CASSQVGTGKVHQPQHF; CDR3nt: TGCGCCAGCAGCCAAGTCGGAACAGGGAAGGTCCATCAGCCCCAGCATTTT
abundance: .; j_gene: TRBJ2-7; v_gene: TRBV2; d_gene: .; CDR3aa: CASSEGRGNYEQYF; CDR3nt: TGTGCCAGCAGTGAGGGGAGGGGGAACTACGAGCAGTACTTC
abundance: .; j_gene: TRBJ1-4; v_gene: TRBV30; d_gene: .; CDR3aa: CAWGSGLPNEKLFF; CDR3nt: TGTGCCTGGGGTTCCGGGCTCCCCAATGAAAAACTGTTTTTT
abundance: .; j_gene: TRBJ1-1; v_gene: TRBV5-1; d_gene: .; CDR3aa: CASSLEQNTEAFF; CDR3nt: TGCGCCAGCAGCTTGGAACAGAACACTGAAGCTTTCTTT
abundance: .; j_gene: TRBJ2-2; v_gene: TRBV10-3; d_gene: TRBD1; CDR3aa: CATTLTGVNTGELFF; CDR3nt: TGTGCCACAACTTTAACAGGGGTTAACACCGGGGAGCTGTTTTTT
abundance: .; j_gene: TRBJ2-1; v_gene: TRBV20-1; d_gene: .; CDR3aa: CSARVYNEQFF; CDR3nt: TGCAGTGCTAGAGTTTACAATGAGCAGTTCTTC
abundance: few; j_gene: TRBJ2-1; v_gene: TRBV28; d_gene: .; CDR3aa: CASTTSPGFNEQFF; CDR3nt: TGTGCCAGCACCACTTCCCCCGGATTTAATGAGCAGTTCTTC
abundance: .; j_gene: TRBJ2-7; v_gene: TRBV10-1; d_gene: TRBD2; CDR3aa: CASSEASGRGYEQYF; CDR3nt: TGCGCCAGCAGTGAGGCTAGCGGGAGAGGGTACGAGCAGTACTTC
abundance: .; j_gene: TRBJ1-4; v_gene: TRBV12-2; d_gene: .; CDR3aa: CASRLPAPGPWGEKLFF; CDR3nt: TGTGCAAGTCGCTTACCGGCTCCCGGGCCATGGGGGGAAAAACTGTTTTTT
abundance: few; j_gene: TRBJ2-7; v_gene: TRBV7-9; d_gene: TRBD2; CDR3aa: CASSPRGGEGIEQYF; CDR3nt: TGTGCCAGCAGCCCTCGCGGGGGGGAGGGAATCGAGCAGTACTTC
abundance: .; j_gene: TRBJ2-3; v_gene: TRBV18; d_gene: .; CDR3aa: CASSPNTDTQYF; CDR3nt: TGTGCCAGCTCACCAAACACAGATACGCAGTATTTT